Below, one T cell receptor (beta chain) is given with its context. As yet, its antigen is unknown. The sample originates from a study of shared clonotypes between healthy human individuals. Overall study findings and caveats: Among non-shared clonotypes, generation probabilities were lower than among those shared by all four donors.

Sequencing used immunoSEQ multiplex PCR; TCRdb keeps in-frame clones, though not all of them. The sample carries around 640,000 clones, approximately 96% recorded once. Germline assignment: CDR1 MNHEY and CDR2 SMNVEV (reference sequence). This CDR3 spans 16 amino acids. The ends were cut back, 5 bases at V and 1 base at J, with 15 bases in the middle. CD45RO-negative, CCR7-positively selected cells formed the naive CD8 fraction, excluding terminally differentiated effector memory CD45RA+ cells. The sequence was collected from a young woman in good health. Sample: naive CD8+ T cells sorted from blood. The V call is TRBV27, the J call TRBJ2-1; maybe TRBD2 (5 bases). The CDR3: CASSTTPLGSYNEQFF. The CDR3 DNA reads TGTGCCAGCAGTACAACCCCACTAGGATCCTACAATGAGCAGTTCTTC.